A selection of T cell receptor beta chains follows, all from one sample in a study of blood T cell repertoires in COVID-19. Sequencing was performed with immunoSEQ multiplex PCR; in TCRdb, only in-frame clones are kept and a portion is missing. This sample has approximately 250,000 clones, with roughly four fifths found just once. Sequenced: peripheral blood. These receptors were obtained from a middle-aged man with acute or convalescent COVID-19. CDR3s include the opening cysteine and the closing phenylalanine or tryptophan. A D gene is named only where the DNA matches it firmly. Clone size, where shown, is once, few, many, or a class for clones that have expanded.

D,J,V,size,DNA,CDR3
TRBD1,TRBJ1-5,TRBV11-2,-,TGTGCCAGCAGCTTAGAAGCAGGGGGATATCAGCCCCAGCATTTT,CASSLEAGGYQPQHF
TRBD1,TRBJ1-1,TRBV2,-,TGTGCCACCGGACAGGGGGCTGGTACTGAAGCTTTCTTT,CATGQGAGTEAFF
-,TRBJ1-5,TRBV11-2,-,TGTGCCAGCAGCTTAGGCGGACGGAGGAATCAGCCCCAGCATTTT,CASSLGGRRNQPQHF
TRBD2,TRBJ2-7,TRBV6-6,-,TGTGCCAGCACATCTAGCGGGAGGGTCTACGAGCAGTACTTC,CASTSSGRVYEQYF
TRBD2,TRBJ2-1,TRBV5-4,-,TGTGCCAGCAGCCCTAGCGGGGGCTCCTACAATGAGCAGTTCTTC,CASSPSGGSYNEQFF
-,TRBJ2-1,TRBV2,-,TGTGCCAGCAGTTACGTTCCAAGCGCGCAGTTCTTC,CASSYVPSAQFF
TRBD2,TRBJ2-2,TRBV19,-,TGTGCCAGTAGTATGCCCCTAGCGGCCCTAAGGGCCGGGGAGCTGTTTTTT,CASSMPLAALRAGELFF
-,TRBJ2-7,TRBV6-1,-,TGTGCCAGCAGTGAAGGAATGGGCCCCTACGAGCAGTACTTC,CASSEGMGPYEQYF
-,TRBJ1-5,TRBV4-1,-,TGCGCCAGCAGCCGCAGTTTCGGGGTCCGAAATCAGCCCCAGCATTTT,CASSRSFGVRNQPQHF
TRBD2,TRBJ2-2,TRBV28,-,TGTGCCAGCAGTTTATCTCTCGGACTAGCAGGGGCCGGGGAGCTGTTTTTT,CASSLSLGLAGAGELFF
-,TRBJ1-2,TRBV9,-,TGTGCCAGCAGCGTAGCAAGGGTTGAGGGATATTATGGCTACACCTTC,CASSVARVEGYYGYTF
-,TRBJ2-7,TRBV27,-,TGTGCCAGCAGCATGGGTAGGGGGACCTACGAGCAGTACTTC,CASSMGRGTYEQYF
TRBD1,TRBJ2-5,TRBV24-1,-,TGTGCCACCAGTGACCTTCTGGACAGGCCCAAAGAGACCCAGTACTTC,CATSDLLDRPKETQYF
TRBD2,TRBJ2-3,TRBV24-1,-,TGTGCCACCAGTGATGCGGGAGCTGGCACAGATACGCAGTATTTT,CATSDAGAGTDTQYF
TRBD1,TRBJ1-2,TRBV6-5,-,TGTGCCAGCAGCAGGGGGTATATTTCCTATGGCTACACCTTC,CASSRGYISYGYTF
-,TRBJ1-3,TRBV12-3/TRBV12-4,-,TGTGCCAGCACAGGGTCGGGAGACACCATATATTTT,CASTGSGDTIYF
-,TRBJ1-2,TRBV11-2,-,TGTGCCAGCAACAAAGACAGTAACTATGGCTACACCTTC,CASNKDSNYGYTF
-,TRBJ1-2,TRBV28,-,TGTGCCAGCAGTATCCTAGGGGGGGGAAACTATGGCTACACCTTC,CASSILGGGNYGYTF
-,TRBJ1-4,TRBV7-9,few,TGTGCCAGCAGCCCCGAGGGGGTCGGATATGAAAAACTGTTTTTT,CASSPEGVGYEKLFF
TRBD2,TRBJ2-3,TRBV5-4,-,TGTGCCAGCAGCGTAGGACTAGCGGGAGGCAACACAGATACGCAGTATTTT,CASSVGLAGGNTDTQYF
-,TRBJ2-7,TRBV24-1,-,TGTGCCACCAGTGAATCAACTCTGACCTACGAGCAGTACTTC,CATSESTLTYEQYF